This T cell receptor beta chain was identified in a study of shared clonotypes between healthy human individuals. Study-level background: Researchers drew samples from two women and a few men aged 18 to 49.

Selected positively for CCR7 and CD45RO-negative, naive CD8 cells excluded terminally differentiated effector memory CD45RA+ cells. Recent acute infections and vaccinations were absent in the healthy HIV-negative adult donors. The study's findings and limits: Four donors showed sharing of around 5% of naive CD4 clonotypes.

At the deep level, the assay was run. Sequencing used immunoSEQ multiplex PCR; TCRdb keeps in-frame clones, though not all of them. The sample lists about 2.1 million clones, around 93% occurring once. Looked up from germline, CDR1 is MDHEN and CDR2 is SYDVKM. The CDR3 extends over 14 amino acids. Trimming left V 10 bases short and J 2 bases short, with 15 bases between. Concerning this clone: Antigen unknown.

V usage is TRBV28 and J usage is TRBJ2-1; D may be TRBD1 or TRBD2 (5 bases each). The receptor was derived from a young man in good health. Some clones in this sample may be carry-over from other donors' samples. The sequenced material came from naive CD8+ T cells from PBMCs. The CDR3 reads CATTKGSPYNEQFF. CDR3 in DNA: TGTGCCACTACCAAGGGGAGCCCCTACAATGAGCAGTTCTTC.